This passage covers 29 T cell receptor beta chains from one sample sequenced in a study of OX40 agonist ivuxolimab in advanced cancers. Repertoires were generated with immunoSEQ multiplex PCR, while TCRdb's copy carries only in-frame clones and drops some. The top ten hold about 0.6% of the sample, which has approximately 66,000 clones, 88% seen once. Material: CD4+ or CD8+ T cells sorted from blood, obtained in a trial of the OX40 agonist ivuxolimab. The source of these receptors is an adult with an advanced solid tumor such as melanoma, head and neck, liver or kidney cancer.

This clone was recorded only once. The CDR3 spells CASSRGQGSYEQYF. The CDR3 bases are TGCGCCAGCAGCCGAGGACAGGGTTCCTACGAGCAGTACTTC. The gene calls are TRBV4-1 and TRBJ2-7; 8 bases fit TRBD1. CDR1 and CDR2 (germline): MGHRA, YSYEKL. This CDR3 comprises 14 residues. V dropped 4 bases and J dropped 1; count of bases not matched to a gene: 3.

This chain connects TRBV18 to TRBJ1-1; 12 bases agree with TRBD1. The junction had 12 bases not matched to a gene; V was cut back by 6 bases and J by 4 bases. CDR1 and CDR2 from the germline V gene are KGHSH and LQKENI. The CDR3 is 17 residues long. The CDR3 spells CASSLFRDRGLGTEAFF. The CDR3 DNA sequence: TGTGCCAGCTCGCTTTTCCGGGACAGGGGGCTTGGCACTGAAGCTTTCTTT.

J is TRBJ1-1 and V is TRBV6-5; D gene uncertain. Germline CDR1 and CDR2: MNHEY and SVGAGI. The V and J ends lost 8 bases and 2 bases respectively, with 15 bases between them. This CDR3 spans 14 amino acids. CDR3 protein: CASGEGSTNTEAFF. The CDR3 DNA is TGTGCCAGCGGGGAGGGATCCACTAACACTGAAGCTTTCTTT.

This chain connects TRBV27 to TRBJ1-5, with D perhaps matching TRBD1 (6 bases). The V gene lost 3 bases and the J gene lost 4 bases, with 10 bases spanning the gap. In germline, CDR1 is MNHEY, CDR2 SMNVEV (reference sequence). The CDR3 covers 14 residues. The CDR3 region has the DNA TGTGCCAGCAGTTTTGGGGGGCTAAATCAGCCCCAGCATTTT. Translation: CASSFGGLNQPQHF.

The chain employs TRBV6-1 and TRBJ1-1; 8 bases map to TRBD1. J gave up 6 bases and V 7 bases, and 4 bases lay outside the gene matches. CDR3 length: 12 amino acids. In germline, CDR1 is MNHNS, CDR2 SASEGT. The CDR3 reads CASNLQGAEAFF. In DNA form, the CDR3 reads TGTGCCAGCAATCTACAGGGGGCTGAAGCTTTCTTT.

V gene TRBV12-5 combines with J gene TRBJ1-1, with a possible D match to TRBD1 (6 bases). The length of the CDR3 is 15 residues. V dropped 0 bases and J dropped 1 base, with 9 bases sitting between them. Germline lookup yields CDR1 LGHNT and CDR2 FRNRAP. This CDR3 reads CASGLVSGANTEAFF. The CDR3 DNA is TGTGCTAGTGGTTTGGTATCGGGGGCGAACACTGAAGCTTTCTTT.

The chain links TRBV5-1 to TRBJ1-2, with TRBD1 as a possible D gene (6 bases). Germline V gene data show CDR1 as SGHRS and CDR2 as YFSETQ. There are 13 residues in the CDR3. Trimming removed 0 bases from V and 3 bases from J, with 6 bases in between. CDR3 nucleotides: TGCGCCAGCAGCTTGGACAGGGACTATGGCTACACCTTC. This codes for CASSLDRDYGYTF. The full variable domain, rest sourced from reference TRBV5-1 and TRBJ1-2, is KAGVTQTPRYLIKTRGQQVTLSCSPISGHRSVSWYQQTPGQGLQFLFEYFSETQRNKGNFPGRFSGRQFSNSRSEMNVSTLELGDSALYLCASSLDRDYGYTFGSGTRLTVV.

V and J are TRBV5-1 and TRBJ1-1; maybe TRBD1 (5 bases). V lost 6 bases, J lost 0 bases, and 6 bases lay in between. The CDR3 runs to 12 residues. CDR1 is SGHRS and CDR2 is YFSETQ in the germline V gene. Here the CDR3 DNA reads TGCGCCAGCAAAGGGGTGAACACTGAAGCTTTCTTT. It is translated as CASKGVNTEAFF.

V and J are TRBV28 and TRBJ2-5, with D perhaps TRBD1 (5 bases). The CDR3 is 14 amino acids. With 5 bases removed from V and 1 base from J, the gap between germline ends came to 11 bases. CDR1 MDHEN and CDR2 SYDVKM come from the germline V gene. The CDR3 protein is CASSKPTVQETQYF. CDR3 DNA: TGTGCCAGCAGTAAGCCGACAGTCCAAGAGACCCAGTACTTC.

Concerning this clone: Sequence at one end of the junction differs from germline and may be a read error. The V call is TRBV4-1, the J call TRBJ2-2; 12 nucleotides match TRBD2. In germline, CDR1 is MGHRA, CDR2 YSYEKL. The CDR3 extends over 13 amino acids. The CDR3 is CASSQGTSGVLFF. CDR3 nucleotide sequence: TGCGCCAGCAGCCAAGGGACTAGCGGGGTGCTGTTTTTT.

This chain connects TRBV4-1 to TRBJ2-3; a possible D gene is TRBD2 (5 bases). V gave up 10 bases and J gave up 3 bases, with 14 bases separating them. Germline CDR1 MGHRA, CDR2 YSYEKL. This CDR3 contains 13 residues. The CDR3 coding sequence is TGCGCCATTTCCCCCGGCGGGACAGATACGCAGTATTTT. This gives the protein CAISPGGTDTQYF.

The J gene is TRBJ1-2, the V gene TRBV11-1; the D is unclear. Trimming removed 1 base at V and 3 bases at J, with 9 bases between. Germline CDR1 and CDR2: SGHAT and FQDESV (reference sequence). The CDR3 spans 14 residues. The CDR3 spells CASSLDLGYYGYTF. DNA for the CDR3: TGTGCCAGCAGCTTAGATCTAGGATACTATGGCTACACCTTC.

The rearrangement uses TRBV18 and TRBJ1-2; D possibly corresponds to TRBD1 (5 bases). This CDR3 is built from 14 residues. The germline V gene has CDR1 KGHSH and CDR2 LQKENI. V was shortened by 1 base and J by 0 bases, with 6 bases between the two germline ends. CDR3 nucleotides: TGTGCCAGCTCACCACAACAGGCTAACTATGGCTACACCTTC. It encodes CASSPQQANYGYTF.

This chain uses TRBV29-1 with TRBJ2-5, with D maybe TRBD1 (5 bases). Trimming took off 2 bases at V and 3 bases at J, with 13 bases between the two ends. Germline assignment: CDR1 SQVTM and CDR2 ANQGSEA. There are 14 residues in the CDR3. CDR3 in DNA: TGCAGCGTTGAATTGCCAGGGTTGAAAGAGACCCAGTACTTC. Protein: CSVELPGLKETQYF.

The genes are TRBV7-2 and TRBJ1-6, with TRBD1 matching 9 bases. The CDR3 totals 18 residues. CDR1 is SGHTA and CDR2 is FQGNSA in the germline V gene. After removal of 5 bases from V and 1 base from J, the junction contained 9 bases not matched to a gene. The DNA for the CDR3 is TGTGCCAGCAGCGGCCGGGACAGGGTCGGGTCCTATAATTCACCCCTCCACTTT. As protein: CASSGRDRVGSYNSPLHF. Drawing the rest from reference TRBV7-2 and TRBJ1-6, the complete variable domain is GAGVSQSPSNKVTEKGKDVELRCDPISGHTALYWYRQSLGQGLEFLIYFQGNSAPDKSGLPSDRFSAERTGGSVSTLTIQRTQQEDSAVYLCASSGRDRVGSYNSPLHFGNGTRLTVT.

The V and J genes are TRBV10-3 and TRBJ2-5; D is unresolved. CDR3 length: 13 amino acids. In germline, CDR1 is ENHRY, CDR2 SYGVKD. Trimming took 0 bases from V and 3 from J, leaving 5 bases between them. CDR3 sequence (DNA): TGTGCCATCAGTGAGTCCAGAGAAGAGACCCAGTACTTC. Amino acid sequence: CAISESREETQYF.

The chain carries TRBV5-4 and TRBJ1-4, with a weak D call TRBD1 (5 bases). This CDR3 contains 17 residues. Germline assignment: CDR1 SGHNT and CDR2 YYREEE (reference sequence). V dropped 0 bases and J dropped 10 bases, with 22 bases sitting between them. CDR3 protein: CASSLVEGPGAQGKLFF. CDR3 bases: TGTGCCAGCAGCTTGGTTGAGGGACCTGGTGCTCAAGGAAAACTGTTTTTT.

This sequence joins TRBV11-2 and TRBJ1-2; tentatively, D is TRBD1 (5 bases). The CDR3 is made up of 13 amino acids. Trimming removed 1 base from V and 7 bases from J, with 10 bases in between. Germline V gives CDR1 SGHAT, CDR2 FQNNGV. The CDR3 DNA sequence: TGTGCCAGCAGCTTAGCGGCAGGGACTGGCTACACCTTC. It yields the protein CASSLAAGTGYTF.

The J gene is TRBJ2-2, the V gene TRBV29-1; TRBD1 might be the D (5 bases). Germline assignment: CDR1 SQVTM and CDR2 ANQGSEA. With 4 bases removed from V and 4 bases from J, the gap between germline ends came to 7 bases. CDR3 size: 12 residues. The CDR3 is CSVGQGTGELFF. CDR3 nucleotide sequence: TGCAGCGTTGGGCAGGGCACCGGGGAGCTGTTTTTT.

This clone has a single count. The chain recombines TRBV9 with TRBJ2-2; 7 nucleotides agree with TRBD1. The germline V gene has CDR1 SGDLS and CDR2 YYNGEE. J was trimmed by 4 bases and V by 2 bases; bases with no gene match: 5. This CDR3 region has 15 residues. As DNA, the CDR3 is TGTGCCAGCAGCGTCAGACAGGGAAGCACCGGGGAGCTGTTTTTT. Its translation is CASSVRQGSTGELFF.

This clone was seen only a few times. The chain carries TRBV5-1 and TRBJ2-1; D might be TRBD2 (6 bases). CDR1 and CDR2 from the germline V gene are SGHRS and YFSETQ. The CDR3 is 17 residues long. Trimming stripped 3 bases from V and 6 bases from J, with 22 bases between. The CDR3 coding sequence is TGCGCCAGCAGCTCCTCAGGGCCGGGACTGGAGACCAATGAGCAGTTCTTC. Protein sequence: CASSSSGPGLETNEQFF.

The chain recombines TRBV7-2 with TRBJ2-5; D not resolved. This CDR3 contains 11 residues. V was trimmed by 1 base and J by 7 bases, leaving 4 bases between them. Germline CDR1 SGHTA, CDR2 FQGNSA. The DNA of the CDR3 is TGTGCCAGCAGCTTAGGACTGACCCAGTACTTC. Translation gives CASSLGLTQYF.

The CDR3 DNA follows: TGTGCCAGCAGCTTGTTCAGGCAGAACTACGAGCAGTACTTC. Residues: CASSLFRQNYEQYF. The chain joins TRBV5-4 to TRBJ2-7; D not resolved. V dropped 1 base and J dropped 3 bases, with 11 bases sitting between them. CDR1 and CDR2 from the germline V gene are SGHNT and YYREEE (reference sequence). This CDR3 contains 14 residues.

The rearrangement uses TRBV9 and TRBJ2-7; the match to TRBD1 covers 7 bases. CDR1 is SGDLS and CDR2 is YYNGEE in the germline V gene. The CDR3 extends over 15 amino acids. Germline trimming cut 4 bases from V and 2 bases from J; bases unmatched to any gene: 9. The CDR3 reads CASSSRTGPTYEQYF. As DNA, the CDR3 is TGTGCCAGCAGCTCGAGGACAGGTCCTACCTACGAGCAGTACTTC.

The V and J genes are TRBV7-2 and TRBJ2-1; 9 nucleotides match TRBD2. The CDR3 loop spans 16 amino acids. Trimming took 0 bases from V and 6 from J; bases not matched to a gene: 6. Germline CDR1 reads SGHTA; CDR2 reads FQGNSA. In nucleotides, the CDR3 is TGTGCCAGCAGCTTAGCACCAGCGGGGGGCCTCAATGAGCAGTTCTTC. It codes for CASSLAPAGGLNEQFF. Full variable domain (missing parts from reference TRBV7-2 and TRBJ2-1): GAGVSQSPSNKVTEKGKDVELRCDPISGHTALYWYRQSLGQGLEFLIYFQGNSAPDKSGLPSDRFSAERTGGSVSTLTIQRTQQEDSAVYLCASSLAPAGGLNEQFFGPGTRLTVL.

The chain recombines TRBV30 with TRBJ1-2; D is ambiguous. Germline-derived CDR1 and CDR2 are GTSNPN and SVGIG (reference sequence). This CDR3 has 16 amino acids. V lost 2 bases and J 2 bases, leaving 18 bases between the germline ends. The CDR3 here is CAWSRQWRQENYGYTF. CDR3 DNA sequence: TGTGCCTGGAGTAGGCAGTGGAGGCAGGAGAACTATGGCTACACCTTC.

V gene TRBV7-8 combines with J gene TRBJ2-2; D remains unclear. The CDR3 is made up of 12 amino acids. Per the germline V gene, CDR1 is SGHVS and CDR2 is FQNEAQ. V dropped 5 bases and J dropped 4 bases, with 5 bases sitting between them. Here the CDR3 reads CASSTVTGELFF. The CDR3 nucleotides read TGTGCCAGCAGCACTGTCACCGGGGAGCTGTTTTTT. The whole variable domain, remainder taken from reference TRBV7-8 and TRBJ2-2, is GAGVSQSPRYKVAKRGQDVALRCDPISGHVSLFWYQQALGQGPEFLTYFQNEAQLDKSGLPSDRFFAERPEGSVSTLKIQRTQQEDSAVYLCASSTVTGELFFGEGSRLTVL.

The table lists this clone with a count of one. Here the CDR3 reads CASSLATSTDTQYF. In DNA form, the CDR3 reads TGTGCCAGCAGCCTAGCGACCAGCACAGATACGCAGTATTTT. The chain uses TRBV6-1 and TRBJ2-3; TRBD2 might be the D (6 bases). The CDR3 is 14 amino acids. V was shortened by 6 bases and J by 0 bases, with 10 bases between the two germline ends. The germline CDR1 and CDR2 sequences are MNHNS and SASEGT.

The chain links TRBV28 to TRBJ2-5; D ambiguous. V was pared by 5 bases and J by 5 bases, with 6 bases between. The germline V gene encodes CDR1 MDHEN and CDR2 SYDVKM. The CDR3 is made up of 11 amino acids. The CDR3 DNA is TGTGCCAGCAGTCTAGGCGAGACCCAGTACTTC. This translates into CASSLGETQYF.